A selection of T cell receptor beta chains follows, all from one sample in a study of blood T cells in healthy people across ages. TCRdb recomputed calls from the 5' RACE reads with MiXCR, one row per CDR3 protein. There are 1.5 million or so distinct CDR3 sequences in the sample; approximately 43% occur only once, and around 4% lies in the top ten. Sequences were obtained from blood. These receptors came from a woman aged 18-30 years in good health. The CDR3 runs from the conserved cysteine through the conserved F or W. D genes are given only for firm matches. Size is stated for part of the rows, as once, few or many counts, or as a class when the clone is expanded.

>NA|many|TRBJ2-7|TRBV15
TGTGCCACCAGCAGGACTAACACCTACGAGCAGTACTTC
CATSRTNTYEQYF
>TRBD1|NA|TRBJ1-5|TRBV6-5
TGTGCCAGCAGGGGACAGGGTATAAGACAGCCCCAGCATTTT
CASRGQGIRQPQHF
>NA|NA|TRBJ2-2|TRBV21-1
TGTGCCAGCAAAGGGGCAAAGGATATCGGGGAGCTGTTTTTT
CASKGAKDIGELFF
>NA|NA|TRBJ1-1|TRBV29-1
TGCAGCGTAGAACCGACGGGGGAAGCTTTCTTT
CSVEPTGEAFF
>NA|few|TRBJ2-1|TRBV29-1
TGCAGCGTTGTCGGATTACATTACAATGAGCAGTTCTTC
CSVVGLHYNEQFF
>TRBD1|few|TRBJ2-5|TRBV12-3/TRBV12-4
TGTGCCAGCAAGGACAGGGGGCGAGAGACCCAGTACTTC
CASKDRGRETQYF
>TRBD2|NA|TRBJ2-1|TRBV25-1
TGTGCCAGCAGTGAGCACTCCGGGACTAGCGGGAGGACTCCCTCTGTAGAGCAGTTCTTC
CASSEHSGTSGRTPSVEQFF
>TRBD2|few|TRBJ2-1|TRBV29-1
TGCGGCGCAGGGGAGGTAAGAGTAGCGGGAGTACAGTTCTTC
CGAGEVRVAGVQFF
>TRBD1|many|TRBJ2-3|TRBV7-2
TGTGCCAGCAGCCGAAACCCGGGACAGAGCACAGATACGCAGTATTTT
CASSRNPGQSTDTQYF
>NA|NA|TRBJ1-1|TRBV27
TGTGCCAGTCGCCCTGCACCAGCCGGGAACACTGAAGCTTTCTTT
CASRPAPAGNTEAFF
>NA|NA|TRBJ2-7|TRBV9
TGTGCCAGCAGCGTAGGCGCACCAGGGCAACACGAGCAGTACTTC
CASSVGAPGQHEQYF
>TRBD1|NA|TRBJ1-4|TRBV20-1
TGCAGTGCCACAGAGGGACAGAAGAATGAAAAACTGTTTTTT
CSATEGQKNEKLFF
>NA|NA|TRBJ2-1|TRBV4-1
TGCGCCAGCAGCCAAGTATTGGTGGATTTGTCCAATGAGCAGTTCTTC
CASSQVLVDLSNEQFF
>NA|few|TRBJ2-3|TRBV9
TGTGCCAGCAGCGTACGTATTACTGGGCACACAGATACGCAGTATTTT
CASSVRITGHTDTQYF
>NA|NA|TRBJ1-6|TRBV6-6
TGTGCCGGCAGCCAAGGGAAACAGTCTAATTCACCCCTCCACTTT
CAGSQGKQSNSPLHF
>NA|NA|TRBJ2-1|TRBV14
TGTGCCAGCGGCGGGACACAATACAATGAGCAGTTCTTC
CASGGTQYNEQFF